This TCR beta chain was retrieved from a study of graft-versus-host responses after intestinal transplantation. General study points: Graft-donor T cell macrochimerism coincided with high graft-versus-host to host-versus-graft clonal ratios in allografts.

Note on this clone: Antigen specificity is unknown.

Only in-frame clones appear in the TCRdb table, and some are missing; sequencing was by immunoSEQ multiplex PCR. The sample has 15,000 to 20,000 clones, 80% to 95% seen once; the top ten hold approximately 1.9%. Trimming stripped 4 bases from V and 6 bases from J, with 16 bases between. The CDR3 has 15 amino acids. Germline CDR1 and CDR2: SGHRS and YFSETQ. The chain is built from TRBV5-1 and TRBJ2-2; D may be TRBD1 or TRBD2 (5 bases each). The receptor comes from a human patient who received an intestinal transplant, so some T cells may come from the graft donor. The sample here was PBMCs, taken more than 350 days after transplant. CDR3 protein: CASSPQTVGAGELFF. For the CDR3, the DNA is TGCGCCAGCAGCCCCCAGACGGTGGGGGCCGGGGAGCTGTTTTTT.